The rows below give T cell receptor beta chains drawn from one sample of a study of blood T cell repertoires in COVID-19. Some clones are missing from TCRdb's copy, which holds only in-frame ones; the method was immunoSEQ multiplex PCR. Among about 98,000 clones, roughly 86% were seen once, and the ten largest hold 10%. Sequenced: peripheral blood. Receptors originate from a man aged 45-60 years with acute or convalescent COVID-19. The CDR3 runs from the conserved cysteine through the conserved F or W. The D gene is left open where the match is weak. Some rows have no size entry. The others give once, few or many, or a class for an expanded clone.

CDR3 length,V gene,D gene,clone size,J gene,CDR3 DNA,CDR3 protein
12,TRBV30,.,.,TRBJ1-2,TGTGCCTGGAGTGTACGGGGGGATGGCTACACCTTC,CAWSVRGDGYTF
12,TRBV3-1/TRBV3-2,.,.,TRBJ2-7,TGTGCCAGCAGCCAACGAGAGTACGAGCAGTACTTC,CASSQREYEQYF
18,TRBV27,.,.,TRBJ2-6,TGTGCCAGCAGTTTATTCGGGCAGGGGGGAACTGGGGCCAACGTCCTGACTTTC,CASSLFGQGGTGANVLTF
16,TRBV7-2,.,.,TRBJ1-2,TGTGCCAGCAGCTTATTTGGGCAGGGCTTAGACTATGGCTACACCTTC,CASSLFGQGLDYGYTF
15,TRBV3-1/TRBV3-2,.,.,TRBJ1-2,TGTGCCAGCAGCCACGGGGACACCTCTCACTATGGCTACACCTTC,CASSHGDTSHYGYTF
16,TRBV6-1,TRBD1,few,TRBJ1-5,TGTGCCAGCAGTGACCCCGCCGGGACAGGGAGAAAGTCCCAGCATTTT,CASSDPAGTGRKSQHF
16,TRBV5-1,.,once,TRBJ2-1,TGCGCCAGCAGCTTGCGTCCAGTTCAGGCAAACAATGAGCAGTTCTTC,CASSLRPVQANNEQFF
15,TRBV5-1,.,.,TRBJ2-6,TGCGCCAGCAGCCGAGGACAAACTGGGGCCAACGTCCTGACTTTC,CASSRGQTGANVLTF
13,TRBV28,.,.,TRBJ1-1,TGTGCCAGCAGTTCGTTCAGGGGCACTGAAGCTTTCTTT,CASSSFRGTEAFF
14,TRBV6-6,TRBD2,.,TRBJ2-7,TGTGCCAGCAGAGGCAACGGGAGGTCCTACGAGCAGTACTTC,CASRGNGRSYEQYF
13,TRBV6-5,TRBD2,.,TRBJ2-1,TGTGCCAGCAGCCCCGGGACTAGCGATGAGCAGTTCTTC,CASSPGTSDEQFF
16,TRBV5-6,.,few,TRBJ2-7,TGTGCCAGCAGCCTAAGGACTATTCTTGAGGGGTACGAGCAGTACTTC,CASSLRTILEGYEQYF
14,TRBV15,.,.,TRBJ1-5,TGTGCCACCAGCAGAGATGGCGGGGATCAGCCCCAGCATTTT,CATSRDGGDQPQHF
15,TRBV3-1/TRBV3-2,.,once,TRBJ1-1,TGTGCCAGCAGCCAATCTGGACAGAAGAACACTGAAGCTTTCTTT,CASSQSGQKNTEAFF
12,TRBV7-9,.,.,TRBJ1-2,TGTGCCAGCTCAGGTGGAACCTATGGCTACACCTTC,CASSGGTYGYTF
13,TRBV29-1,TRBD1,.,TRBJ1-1,TGCAGCGTCGGACAGGGAAGTATCGCTGAAGCTTTCTTT,CSVGQGSIAEAFF
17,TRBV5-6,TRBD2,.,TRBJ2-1,TGTGCCAGCAGCTTGGACAGGTGGGGCGGGAGGGCCGGTGAGCAGTTCTTC,CASSLDRWGGRAGEQFF
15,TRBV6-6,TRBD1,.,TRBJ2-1,TGTGCCAGCAGTTCCCCCCAGACAGGGGGCCCTGAGCAGTTCTTC,CASSSPQTGGPEQFF
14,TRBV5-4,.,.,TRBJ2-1,TGTGCCAGCAGCTTCAGGGGACCCTTCAATGAGCAGTTCTTC,CASSFRGPFNEQFF
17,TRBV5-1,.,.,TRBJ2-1,TGCGCCAGCAGCTTCATAAATTTGGGACTTTCGCCCAATGAGCAGTTCTTC,CASSFINLGLSPNEQFF
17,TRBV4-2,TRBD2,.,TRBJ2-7,TGTGCCAGCAGCCAAGAGACCCTAGCGGTGAGCTCCTACGAGCAGTACTTC,CASSQETLAVSSYEQYF
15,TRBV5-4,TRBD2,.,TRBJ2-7,TGTGCCAGCAGCTTGGTGGCGGGAGAGTCCCACGAGCAGTACTTC,CASSLVAGESHEQYF
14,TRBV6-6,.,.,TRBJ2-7,TGTGCCAGCCTCGACAGCCCGGGTCCTTACGAGCAGTACTTC,CASLDSPGPYEQYF
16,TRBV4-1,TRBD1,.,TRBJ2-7,TGCGCCAGCAGCCAAGGCGCTATGGGACAGTGGCACGAGCAGTACTTC,CASSQGAMGQWHEQYF
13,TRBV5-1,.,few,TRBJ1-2,TGCGCCAGCAGCTTGGTTGCAGAATATGGCTACACCTTC,CASSLVAEYGYTF
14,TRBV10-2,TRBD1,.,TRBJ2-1,TGCGCCAGCAGTGTGGACAGGGGTCGCAATGAGCAGTTCTTC,CASSVDRGRNEQFF
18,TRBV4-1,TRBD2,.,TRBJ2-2,TGCGCCAGCAGCCGACAAGACCGCGGGACTAGCTATCCCGGGGAGCTGTTTTTT,CASSRQDRGTSYPGELFF
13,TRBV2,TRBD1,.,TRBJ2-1,TGTGCCACAGGGGACAGGGGGAAGAATGAGCAGTTCTTC,CATGDRGKNEQFF
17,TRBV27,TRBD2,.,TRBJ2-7,TGTGCCAGCAGTTTAAGAAGACTAGCGGGAGTGGGGAACGAGCAGTACTTC,CASSLRRLAGVGNEQYF
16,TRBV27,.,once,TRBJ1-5,TGTGCCAGCAGTTTCGGCAGGGGCCTTAGCAATCAGCCCCAGCATTTT,CASSFGRGLSNQPQHF
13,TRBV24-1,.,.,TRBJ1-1,TGTGCCGCAGGGCGGTTAGGAGACACTGAAGCTTTCTTT,CAAGRLGDTEAFF
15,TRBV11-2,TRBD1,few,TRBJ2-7,TGTGCCAGCAGCTTACGACGACAGGGAGCCTACGAGCAGTACTTC,CASSLRRQGAYEQYF
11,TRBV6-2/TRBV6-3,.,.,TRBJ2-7,TGTGCCAGCAGTCGTGAGGCGAGGGAGTACTTC,CASSREAREYF
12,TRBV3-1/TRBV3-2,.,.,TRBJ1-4,TGTGCCAGCAGCCAAGTAAGCGAAAAACTGTTTTTT,CASSQVSEKLFF
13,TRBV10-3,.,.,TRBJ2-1,TGTGCCATCAGTGAGTCGCGAGCGACTGAGCAGTTCTTC,CAISESRATEQFF
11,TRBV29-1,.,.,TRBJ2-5,TGCAGCGCTGTACGGGGAGAGACCCAGTACTTC,CSAVRGETQYF
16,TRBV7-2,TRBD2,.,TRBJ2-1,TGTGCCAGCAGCTTAGTAGCTAGCGGGAGGGCCAATGAGCAGTTCTTC,CASSLVASGRANEQFF
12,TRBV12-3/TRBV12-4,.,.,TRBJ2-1,TGTGCCAGCAGTCCTCAGGGGTATGAGCAGTTCTTC,CASSPQGYEQFF
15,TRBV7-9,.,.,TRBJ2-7,TGTGCCAGCAGCTCCGAGGCGGCGGGGACCTACGAGCAGTACTTC,CASSSEAAGTYEQYF
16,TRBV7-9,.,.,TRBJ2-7,TGTGCCAGCAGCTTAGCGACGGGGATTGGGCCCTACGAGCAGTACTTC,CASSLATGIGPYEQYF
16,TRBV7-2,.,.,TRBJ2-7,TGTGCCAGCAGCTTTAGGACTCTAAATCCTCCTTCCGAGCAGTACTTC,CASSFRTLNPPSEQYF
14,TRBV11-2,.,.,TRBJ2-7,TGTGCCAGCAGCTTTAGCGGGACAGCCTACGAGCAGTACTTC,CASSFSGTAYEQYF
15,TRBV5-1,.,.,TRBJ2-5,TGCGCCAGCAGCTTGGAATATCGGGAGCGGGAGACCCAGTACTTC,CASSLEYRERETQYF
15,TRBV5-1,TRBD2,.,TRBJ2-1,TGCGCCAGCAGCCCGCTAGCGGGAGGGCCTCATGAGCAGTTCTTC,CASSPLAGGPHEQFF
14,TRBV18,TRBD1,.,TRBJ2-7,TGTGCCAGCTCACCCCGGGACAGGAGCTACGAGCAGTACTTC,CASSPRDRSYEQYF
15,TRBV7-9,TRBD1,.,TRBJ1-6,TGTGCCAGCAGCTTAGTACAGGGGGCAGATTCACCCCTCCACTTT,CASSLVQGADSPLHF
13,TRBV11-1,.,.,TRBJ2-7,TGTGCCAGCAGCTTAGCGCCGGGTTACGAGCAGTACTTC,CASSLAPGYEQYF
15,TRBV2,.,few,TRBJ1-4,TGTGCCAGCAGTCGACAGACAACAACTAATGAAAAACTGTTTTTT,CASSRQTTTNEKLFF
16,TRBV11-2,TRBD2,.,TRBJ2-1,TGTGCCAGCAGCTCTCAGGGGGGGCTAGCGGGAGAGGAGCAGTTCTTC,CASSSQGGLAGEEQFF
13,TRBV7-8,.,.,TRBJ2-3,TGTGCCAGCCAGGGGACCAGGGAAGATACGCAGTATTTT,CASQGTREDTQYF
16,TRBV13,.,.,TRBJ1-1,TGTGCCAGCAGCTTAGTTGGAACAGGCAGACTCCCTGAAGCTTTCTTT,CASSLVGTGRLPEAFF
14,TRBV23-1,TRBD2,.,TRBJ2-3,TGCGCCAAAGGGACTAGCGGGAGAACAGATACGCAGTATTTT,CAKGTSGRTDTQYF
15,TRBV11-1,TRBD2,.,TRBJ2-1,TGTGCCAGCAGCTTAGGAGGGACTAGATACAATGAGCAGTTCTTC,CASSLGGTRYNEQFF
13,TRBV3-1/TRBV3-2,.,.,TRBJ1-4,TGTGCCAGCAGCGGCAGGCTAAATGAAAAACTGTTTTTT,CASSGRLNEKLFF
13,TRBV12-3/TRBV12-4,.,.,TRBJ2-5,TGTGCCAGCAGTTTAGTGGGGGGAGAGACCCAGTACTTC,CASSLVGGETQYF
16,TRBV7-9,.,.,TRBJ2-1,TGTGCCAGCAGCCCCAAAGCGGGACAGGCCCGCAATGAGCAGTTCTTC,CASSPKAGQARNEQFF
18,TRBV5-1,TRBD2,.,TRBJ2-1,TGCGCCAGCAGCCCCAGGACTAGCGGGAGGGCCCCCTACAATGAGCAGTTCTTC,CASSPRTSGRAPYNEQFF